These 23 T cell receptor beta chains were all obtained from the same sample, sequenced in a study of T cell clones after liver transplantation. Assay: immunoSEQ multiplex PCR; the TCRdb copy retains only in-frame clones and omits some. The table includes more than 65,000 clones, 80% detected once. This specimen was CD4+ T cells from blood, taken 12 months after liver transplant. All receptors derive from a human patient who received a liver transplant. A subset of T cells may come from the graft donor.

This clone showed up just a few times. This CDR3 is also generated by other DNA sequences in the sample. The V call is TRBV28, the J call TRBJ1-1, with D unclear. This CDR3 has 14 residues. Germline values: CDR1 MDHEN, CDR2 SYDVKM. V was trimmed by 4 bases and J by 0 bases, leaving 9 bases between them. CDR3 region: CASSSPGLNTEAFF. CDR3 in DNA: TGTGCCAGCAGTTCGCCCGGCCTGAACACTGAAGCTTTCTTT.

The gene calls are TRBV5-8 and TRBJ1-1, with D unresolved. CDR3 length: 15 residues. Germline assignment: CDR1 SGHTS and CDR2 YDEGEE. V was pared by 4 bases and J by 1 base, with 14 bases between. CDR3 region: CASSVAGERNTEAFF. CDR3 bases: TGTGCCAGCAGCGTTGCCGGGGAGCGGAACACTGAAGCTTTCTTT. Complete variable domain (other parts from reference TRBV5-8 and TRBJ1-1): EAGVTQSPTHLIKTRGQQATLRCSPISGHTSVYWYQQALGLGLQFLLWYDEGEERNRGNFPPRFSGRQFPNYSSELNVNALELEDSALYLCASSVAGERNTEAFFGQGTRLTVV.

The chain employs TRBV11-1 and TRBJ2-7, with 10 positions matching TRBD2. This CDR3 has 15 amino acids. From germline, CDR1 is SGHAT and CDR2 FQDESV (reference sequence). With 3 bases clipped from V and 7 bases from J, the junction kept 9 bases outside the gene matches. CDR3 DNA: TGTGCCAGCAGCTTTAGCGGGAGGCCCCTTGAGGAGCAGTACTTC. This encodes CASSFSGRPLEEQYF.

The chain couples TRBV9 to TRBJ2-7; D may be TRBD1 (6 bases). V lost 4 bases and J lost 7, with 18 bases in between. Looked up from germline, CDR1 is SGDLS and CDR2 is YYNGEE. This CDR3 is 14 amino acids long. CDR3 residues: CASSPSGTYGEQYF. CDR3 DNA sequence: TGTGCCAGCAGCCCCTCCGGGACATATGGGGAGCAGTACTTC.

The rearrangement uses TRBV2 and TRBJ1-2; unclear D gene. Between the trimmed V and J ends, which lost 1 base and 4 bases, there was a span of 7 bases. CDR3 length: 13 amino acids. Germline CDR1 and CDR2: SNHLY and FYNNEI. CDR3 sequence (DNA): TGTGCCAGCAGTGAAGGGGCCGCCTATGGCTACACCTTC. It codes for CASSEGAAYGYTF.

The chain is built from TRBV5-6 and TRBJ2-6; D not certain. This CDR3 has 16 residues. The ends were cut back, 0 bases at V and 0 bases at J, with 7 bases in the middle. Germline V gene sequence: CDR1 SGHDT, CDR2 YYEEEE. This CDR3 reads CASSLDMHSGANVLTF. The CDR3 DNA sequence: TGTGCCAGCAGCTTGGATATGCACTCTGGGGCCAACGTCCTGACTTTC. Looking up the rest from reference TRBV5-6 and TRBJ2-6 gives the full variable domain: DAGVTQSPTHLIKTRGQQVTLRCSPKSGHDTVSWYQQALGQGPQFIFQYYEEEERQRGNFPDRFSGHQFPNYSSELNVNALLLGDSALYLCASSLDMHSGANVLTFGAGSRLTVL.

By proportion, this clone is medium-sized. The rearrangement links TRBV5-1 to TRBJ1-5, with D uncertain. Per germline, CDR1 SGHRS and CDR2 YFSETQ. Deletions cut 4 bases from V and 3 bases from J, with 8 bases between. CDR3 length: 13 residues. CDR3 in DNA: TGCGCCAGCAGCCTAGGGATCAATCAGCCCCAGCATTTT. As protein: CASSLGINQPQHF.

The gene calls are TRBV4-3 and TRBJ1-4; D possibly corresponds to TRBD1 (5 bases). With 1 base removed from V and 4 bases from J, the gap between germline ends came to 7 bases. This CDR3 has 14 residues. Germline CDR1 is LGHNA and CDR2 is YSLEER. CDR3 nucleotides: TGCGCCAGCAGCCAAGGGGGGAGTAATGAAAAACTGTTTTTT. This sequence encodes CASSQGGSNEKLFF.

This CDR3 is CASTRDPSGNTIYF. For the CDR3, the DNA is TGTGCCAGCACCCGGGACCCTTCTGGAAACACCATATATTTT. This chain uses TRBV2 with TRBJ1-3, with D possibly TRBD1 on 5 matching bases. Per germline, CDR1 SNHLY and CDR2 FYNNEI. This CDR3 is built from 14 residues. V lost 7 bases and J lost 1, with 11 bases in between.

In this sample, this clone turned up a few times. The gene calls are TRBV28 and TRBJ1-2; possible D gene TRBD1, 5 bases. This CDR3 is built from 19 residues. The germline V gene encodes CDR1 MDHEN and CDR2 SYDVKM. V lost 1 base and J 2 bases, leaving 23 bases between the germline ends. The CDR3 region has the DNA TGTGCCAGCAGTTTATTATTTCACGGACCAAGGGGACGGAACTATGGCTACACCTTC. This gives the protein CASSLLFHGPRGRNYGYTF.

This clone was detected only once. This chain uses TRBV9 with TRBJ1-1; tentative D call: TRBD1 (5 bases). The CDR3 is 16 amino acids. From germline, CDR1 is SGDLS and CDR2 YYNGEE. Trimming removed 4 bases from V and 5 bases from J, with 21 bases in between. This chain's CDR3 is CASSPWGRGAGTEAFF. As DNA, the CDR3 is TGTGCCAGCAGCCCATGGGGCCGGGGAGCGGGGACTGAAGCTTTCTTT.

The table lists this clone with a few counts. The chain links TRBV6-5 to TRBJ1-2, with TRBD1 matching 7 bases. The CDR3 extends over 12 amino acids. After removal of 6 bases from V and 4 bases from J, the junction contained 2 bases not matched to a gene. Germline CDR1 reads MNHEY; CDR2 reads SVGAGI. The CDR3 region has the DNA TGTGCCAGCAGGCGACAGGGCTATGGCTACACCTTC. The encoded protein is CASRRQGYGYTF.

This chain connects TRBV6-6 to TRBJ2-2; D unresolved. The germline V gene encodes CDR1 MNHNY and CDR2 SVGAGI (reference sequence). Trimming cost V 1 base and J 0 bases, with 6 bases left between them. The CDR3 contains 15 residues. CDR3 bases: TGTGCCAGCAGTTACTATGCGGCGAACACCGGGGAGCTGTTTTTT. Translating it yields CASSYYAANTGELFF.

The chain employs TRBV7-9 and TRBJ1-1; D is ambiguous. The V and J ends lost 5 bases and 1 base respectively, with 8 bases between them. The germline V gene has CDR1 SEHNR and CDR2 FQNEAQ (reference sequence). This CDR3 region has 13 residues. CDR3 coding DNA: TGTGCCAGCAGCCGTCCACCGAACACTGAAGCTTTCTTT. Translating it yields CASSRPPNTEAFF. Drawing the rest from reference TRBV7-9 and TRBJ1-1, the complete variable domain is DTGVSQNPRHKITKRGQNVTFRCDPISEHNRLYWYRQTLGQGPEFLTYFQNEAQLEKSRLLSDRFSAERPKGSFSTLEIQRTEQGDSAMYLCASSRPPNTEAFFGQGTRLTVV.

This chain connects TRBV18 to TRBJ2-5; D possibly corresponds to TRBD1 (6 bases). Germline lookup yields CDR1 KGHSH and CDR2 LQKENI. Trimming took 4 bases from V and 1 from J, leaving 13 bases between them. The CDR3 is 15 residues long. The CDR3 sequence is CASSLLLGGQETQYF. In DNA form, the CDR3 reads TGTGCCAGCTCACTGCTCCTAGGGGGCCAAGAGACCCAGTACTTC.

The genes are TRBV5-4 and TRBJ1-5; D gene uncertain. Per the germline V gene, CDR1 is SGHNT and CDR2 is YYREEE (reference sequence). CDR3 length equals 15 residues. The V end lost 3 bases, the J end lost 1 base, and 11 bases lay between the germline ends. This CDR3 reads CASSWYGASNQPQHF. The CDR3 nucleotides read TGTGCCAGCAGCTGGTACGGAGCGAGCAATCAGCCCCAGCATTTT.

CDR3 nucleotide sequence: TGCGCCAGCAGTCGAGACGAGCAGTACTTC. It encodes CASSRDEQYF. This chain connects TRBV23-1 to TRBJ2-7; D unresolved. Being an ORF, TRBV23-1 has a function that is uncertain. The CDR3 consists of 10 residues. Trimming left V 4 bases short and J 5 bases short, with 3 bases between.

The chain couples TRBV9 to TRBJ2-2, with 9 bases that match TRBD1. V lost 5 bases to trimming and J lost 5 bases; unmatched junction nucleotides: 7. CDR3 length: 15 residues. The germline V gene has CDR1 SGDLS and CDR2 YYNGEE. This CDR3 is CASRDPGQGTGELFF. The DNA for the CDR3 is TGTGCCAGCAGAGACCCGGGACAGGGTACCGGGGAGCTGTTTTTT.

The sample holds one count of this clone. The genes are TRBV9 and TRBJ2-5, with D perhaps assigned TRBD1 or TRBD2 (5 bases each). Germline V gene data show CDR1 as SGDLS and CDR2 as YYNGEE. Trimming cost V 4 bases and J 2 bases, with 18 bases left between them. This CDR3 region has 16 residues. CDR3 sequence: CASSLRGVGLQETQYF. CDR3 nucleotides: TGTGCCAGCAGCTTGAGGGGTGTGGGATTACAAGAGACCCAGTACTTC.

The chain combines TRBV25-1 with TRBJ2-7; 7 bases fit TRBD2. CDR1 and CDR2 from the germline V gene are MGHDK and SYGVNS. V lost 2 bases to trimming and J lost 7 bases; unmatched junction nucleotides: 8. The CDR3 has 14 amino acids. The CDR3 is CASSELEPGREQYF. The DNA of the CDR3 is TGTGCCAGCAGTGAACTTGAACCCGGGAGGGAGCAGTACTTC.

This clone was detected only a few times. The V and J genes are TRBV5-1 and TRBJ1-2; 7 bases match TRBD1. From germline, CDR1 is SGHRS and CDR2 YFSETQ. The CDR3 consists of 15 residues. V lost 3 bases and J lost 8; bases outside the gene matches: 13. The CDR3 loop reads CASSSSPQTGRGYTF. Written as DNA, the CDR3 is TGCGCCAGCAGCTCGAGCCCTCAGACAGGGCGCGGCTACACCTTC.

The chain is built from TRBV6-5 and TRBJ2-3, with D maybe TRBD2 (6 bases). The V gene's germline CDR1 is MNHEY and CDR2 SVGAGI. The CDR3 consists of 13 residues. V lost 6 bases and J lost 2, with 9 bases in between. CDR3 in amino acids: CASRGEATDTQYF. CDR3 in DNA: TGTGCCAGCAGGGGGGAGGCCACAGATACGCAGTATTTT.

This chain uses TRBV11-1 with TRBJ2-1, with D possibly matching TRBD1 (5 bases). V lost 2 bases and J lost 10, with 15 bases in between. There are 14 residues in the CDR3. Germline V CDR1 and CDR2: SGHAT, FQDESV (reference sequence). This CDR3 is CASSLMQGKEEQFF. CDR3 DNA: TGTGCCAGCAGCTTAATGCAGGGTAAGGAGGAGCAGTTCTTC.